The rows below give T cell receptor beta chains drawn from one sample of a study of prognosis after radiotherapy for stage I lung cancer. Via MiXCR, TCRdb re-called the multiplex PCR reads, giving one row per CDR3 protein. The sample has 14,000 or so distinct CDR3 sequences, around 40% seen once; the top ten hold roughly 40%. Material: PBMCs, obtained before or after stereotactic body radiation therapy (not recorded which). The receptors originated from a donor of 50 years or more with non-small cell lung cancer. CDR3s include the opening cysteine and the closing phenylalanine or tryptophan. The D gene is left open where the match is weak. Expanded clones get a size class; other rows say once, few or many, or leave the size out.

abundance: NA; j_gene: TRBJ2-1; d_gene: NA; v_gene: TRBV6-2/TRBV6-3; CDR3aa: CASSDWGWSASYNELFF; CDR3nt: TGTGCCAGCAGTGATTGGGGCTGGTCGGCGTCCTACAATGAGCTGTTCTTC
abundance: once; j_gene: TRBJ1-3; d_gene: NA; v_gene: TRBV7-9; CDR3aa: CASARDVSSGNTIYF; CDR3nt: TGTGCCAGCGCCCGGGACGTGAGCTCTGGAAACACCATATATTTT
abundance: medium-sized; j_gene: TRBJ1-2; d_gene: NA; v_gene: TRBV6-1; CDR3aa: CASTTGTGYTF; CDR3nt: TGTGCCAGCACCACGGGCACTGGCTACACCTTC
abundance: NA; j_gene: TRBJ1-5; d_gene: TRBD1; v_gene: TRBV2; CDR3aa: CASVTGRNINQPQHF; CDR3nt: TGTGCCAGTGTGACAGGGAGGAATATCAATCAGCCCCAGCATTTT
abundance: many; j_gene: TRBJ1-1; d_gene: NA; v_gene: TRBV19; CDR3aa: CASGAVGAFF; CDR3nt: TGTGCCAGCGGGGCCGTAGGAGCTTTCTTT
abundance: many; j_gene: TRBJ2-6; d_gene: NA; v_gene: TRBV30; CDR3aa: CAWSVNQARRSGANVLTF; CDR3nt: TGTGCCTGGAGTGTAAATCAGGCCCGACGCTCTGGGGCCAACGTCCTGACTTTC
abundance: many; j_gene: TRBJ1-3; d_gene: NA; v_gene: TRBV6-1; CDR3aa: CASSDSAKLSSGNTIYF; CDR3nt: TGTGCCAGCAGTGATTCGGCAAAACTGAGCTCTGGAAACACCATATATTTT
abundance: many; j_gene: TRBJ2-6; d_gene: NA; v_gene: TRBV27; CDR3aa: CASSLYDRPRSGANVLTF; CDR3nt: TGTGCCAGCAGTTTATATGACAGGCCCCGCTCTGGGGCCAACGTCCTGACTTTC
abundance: NA; j_gene: TRBJ1-2; d_gene: NA; v_gene: TRBV14; CDR3aa: CASRKSPGARGYTF; CDR3nt: TGTGCCAGCAGAAAAAGTCCGGGGGCGCGTGGCTACACCTTC
abundance: many; j_gene: TRBJ1-4; d_gene: NA; v_gene: TRBV7-8; CDR3aa: CASSSVIKSATNEKLFF; CDR3nt: TGTGCCAGCAGCTCCGTAATTAAATCAGCAACTAATGAAAAACTGTTTTTT
abundance: many; j_gene: TRBJ2-3; d_gene: NA; v_gene: TRBV4-2; CDR3aa: CASGPRAESTDTQYF; CDR3nt: TGTGCCAGCGGTCCCAGGGCGGAGAGCACAGATACGCAGTATTTT
abundance: many; j_gene: TRBJ2-5; d_gene: NA; v_gene: TRBV6-1; CDR3aa: CASKDTQTKETQYF; CDR3nt: TGTGCCAGCAAAGATACTCAGACCAAAGAGACCCAGTACTTC
abundance: NA; j_gene: TRBJ1-6; d_gene: NA; v_gene: TRBV6-2/TRBV6-3; CDR3aa: CASRPQGNIHLHF; CDR3nt: TGTGCCAGCAGACCACAGGGAAATATTCACCTCCACTTT
abundance: many; j_gene: TRBJ2-1; d_gene: NA; v_gene: TRBV20-1; CDR3aa: CSARDYGSRNEQFF; CDR3nt: TGCAGTGCTAGAGATTATGGGTCGAGGAATGAGCAGTTCTTC
abundance: NA; j_gene: TRBJ2-5; d_gene: NA; v_gene: TRBV11-1; CDR3aa: CARSRYREPSTQYF; CDR3nt: TGTGCCAGAAGCCGGTACAGGGAGCCTTCGACCCAGTACTTC
abundance: once; j_gene: TRBJ2-6; d_gene: NA; v_gene: TRBV6-1; CDR3aa: CPSDAVSGANVLTF; CDR3nt: TGTCCCAGCGACGCCGTGTCTGGGGCCAACGTCCTGACTTTC
abundance: NA; j_gene: TRBJ1-2; d_gene: NA; v_gene: TRBV6-2/TRBV6-3; CDR3aa: CASSAWLGTNPGYTF; CDR3nt: TGTGCCAGCAGTGCGTGGTTGGGCACCAACCCTGGCTACACCTTC
abundance: many; j_gene: TRBJ2-1; d_gene: TRBD2; v_gene: TRBV7-3; CDR3aa: CASSSRTSRNEQFF; CDR3nt: TGTGCCAGCAGCTCGAGGACTAGCAGGAATGAGCAGTTCTTC
abundance: many; j_gene: TRBJ2-7; d_gene: NA; v_gene: TRBV7-9; CDR3aa: CASSFDSGVEQYF; CDR3nt: TGTGCCAGCAGCTTCGACTCGGGGGTGGAGCAGTACTTC
abundance: medium-sized; j_gene: TRBJ2-1; d_gene: NA; v_gene: TRBV5-1; CDR3aa: CASSLGGYSYNEQFF; CDR3nt: TGCGCCAGCAGCTTGGGTGGCTATTCCTACAATGAGCAGTTCTTC
abundance: medium-sized; j_gene: TRBJ2-1; d_gene: TRBD2; v_gene: TRBV2; CDR3aa: CASSEGRLAGAEEQFF; CDR3nt: TGTGCCAGCAGTGAAGGTCGGCTAGCGGGAGCGGAGGAGCAGTTCTTC
abundance: NA; j_gene: TRBJ2-7; d_gene: TRBD2; v_gene: TRBV20-1; CDR3aa: CSAKTSGSTSYEQYF; CDR3nt: TGCAGTGCGAAAACTAGCGGGAGTACATCCTACGAGCAGTACTTC
abundance: many; j_gene: TRBJ1-2; d_gene: NA; v_gene: TRBV7-9; CDR3aa: CASSLQVQNVNYGYTF; CDR3nt: TGTGCCAGCAGCTTACAAGTACAGAATGTTAACTATGGCTACACCTTC
abundance: NA; j_gene: TRBJ1-2; d_gene: TRBD1; v_gene: TRBV2; CDR3aa: CASSDTAGQLYGYTF; CDR3nt: TGTGCCAGCAGCGACACTGCGGGACAGCTCTATGGCTACACCTTC
abundance: few; j_gene: TRBJ2-6; d_gene: NA; v_gene: TRBV6-2/TRBV6-3; CDR3aa: CASSEWSSGANVLTF; CDR3nt: TGTGCCAGCAGTGAGTGGTCCTCTGGGGCCAACGTCCTGACTTTC
abundance: many; j_gene: TRBJ1-4; d_gene: NA; v_gene: TRBV5-5; CDR3aa: CASSKGQINEKLFF; CDR3nt: TGTGCCAGCAGTAAAGGACAGATTAATGAAAAACTGTTTTTT
abundance: NA; j_gene: TRBJ1-1; d_gene: TRBD1; v_gene: TRBV5-1; CDR3aa: CASSLDQGVTEAFF; CDR3nt: TGCGCCAGCAGCTTGGATCAGGGGGTAACTGAAGCTTTCTTT